This entry lists 7 T cell receptor beta chains sequenced from one sample in a study of blood T cell repertoires in COVID-19. TCRdb's copy holds only in-frame clones and misses some; the assay was immunoSEQ multiplex PCR. The sample shows about 220,000 clones, over 75% of them seen only once. Sequenced material: PBMCs or T cells enriched from blood (not recorded which). These receptors originate from a woman aged 18-29 years in a cohort exposed to, infected with or recovered from COVID-19 (not recorded which).

This rearrangement joins TRBV2 to TRBJ2-2; D is perhaps TRBD2 (6 bases). Trimming cost V 4 bases and J 6 bases, with 12 bases left between them. The CDR3 has 14 amino acids. The V gene's germline CDR1 is SNHLY and CDR2 FYNNEI. The chain's CDR3 is CASSGRGGPGELFF. The CDR3 coding sequence is TGTGCCAGCAGTGGTAGAGGAGGGCCCGGGGAGCTGTTTTTT. Together with reference TRBV2 and TRBJ2-2, the CDR3 gives the full variable domain: EPEVTQTPSHQVTQMGQEVILRCVPISNHLYFYWYRQILGQKVEFLVSFYNNEISEKSEIFDDQFSVERPDGSNFTLKIRSTKLEDSAMYFCASSGRGGPGELFFGEGSRLTVL.

The J gene is TRBJ2-2, the V gene TRBV11-2; 7 bases agree with TRBD1. The germline V gene has CDR1 SGHAT and CDR2 FQNNGV. The ends lost 5 bases at V and 1 base at J; junction bases unmatched: 7. The CDR3 has 16 amino acids. As DNA, the CDR3 is TGTGCCAGCAGCAACAGGGGCAACCTGAACACCGGGGAGCTGTTTTTT. Residues: CASSNRGNLNTGELFF.

This chain uses TRBV5-1 with TRBJ2-3, with 10 bases identical to TRBD1. CDR1 and CDR2 from the germline V gene are SGHRS and YFSETQ. This CDR3 contains 15 residues. The V segment lost 4 bases and the J segment 0 bases; nucleotides outside the gene matches: 2. The CDR3 loop reads CASSTGQGSTDTQYF. CDR3 DNA sequence: TGCGCCAGCAGCACGGGACAGGGGAGCACAGATACGCAGTATTTT.

The chain is built from TRBV19 and TRBJ2-7, with 7 bases matching TRBD1. Germline lookup yields CDR1 LNHDA and CDR2 SQIVND (reference sequence). The CDR3 extends over 14 amino acids. Germline trimming cut 10 bases from V and 0 bases from J; bases unmatched to any gene: 9. As DNA, the CDR3 is TGTGCCACCAAACTTCAGGGGGACTCCTACGAGCAGTACTTC. It is translated as CATKLQGDSYEQYF.

V and J are TRBV7-9 and TRBJ1-6; D gene ambiguous. The germline CDR1 and CDR2 sequences are SEHNR and FQNEAQ (reference sequence). V lost 1 base and J lost 8, with 6 bases in between. CDR3 length: 13 residues. CDR3 region: CASSLGLDSPLHF. In DNA form, the CDR3 reads TGTGCCAGCAGCTTAGGTCTCGATTCACCCCTCCACTTT. The variable domain in full, completed from reference TRBV7-9 and TRBJ1-6, reads DTGVSQNPRHKITKRGQNVTFRCDPISEHNRLYWYRQTLGQGPEFLTYFQNEAQLEKSRLLSDRFSAERPKGSFSTLEIQRTEQGDSAMYLCASSLGLDSPLHFGNGTRLTVT.

This rearrangement joins TRBV18 to TRBJ1-1; TRBD1 aligns across 8 bases. The CDR3 contains 18 residues. Germline trimming cut 4 bases from V and 6 bases from J; bases unmatched to any gene: 19. CDR1 is KGHSH, CDR2 LQKENI, per germline. The CDR3 DNA sequence: TGTGCCAGCTCACTAATGCTAGGGAGGACAGGGCGAAGTGCTGAAGCTTTCTTT. Translated: CASSLMLGRTGRSAEAFF.

This clone was seen a few times. This rearrangement joins TRBV7-9 to TRBJ1-2, with TRBD1 matching 8 bases. This CDR3 comprises 15 residues. J was trimmed by 6 bases and V by 2 bases; bases with no gene match: 8. Per the germline V gene, CDR1 is SEHNR and CDR2 is FQNEAQ (reference sequence). CDR3 in amino acids: CASSLTHAGGDGYTF. In nucleotides, the CDR3 is TGTGCCAGCAGCTTAACGCATGCAGGGGGCGATGGCTACACCTTC.